This TCR beta chain was sequenced during a study of T-cell memory formation after mild COVID-19 (dated by TCRdb to about 2021). Regarding the study in general: Most TCR sequence clusters were specific to one of the two donors. Two young, previously healthy adult volunteers, one female and one male, were included in the cohort. T-cell clones expanding and contracting after mild COVID-19 in a couple of donors were tracked by longitudinal TCRalpha and TCRbeta repertoire sequencing.

Broad study findings and their caveats: Contracting CD4+ clones were found mainly in CM and EM memory subsets, while CD8+ clones were enriched in EMRA. The second-wave clones that peaked on day 37 were not confirmed to be SARS-CoV-2 specific. Some responding clones were detected in pre-infection memory, suggesting pre-existing cross-reactive memory T cells joined the SARS-CoV-2 response. Clones that contracted from day 15 to 85 showed balanced CD4/CD8 phenotypes, whereas a second wave of clones that expanded from day 15 to 37 leaned towards CD4+. Only a couple of mild cases were covered in the study, and larger cohorts including severe cases with pre-infection samples were considered necessary.

PBMCs were isolated by Ficoll-Paque density gradient centrifugation. Its CDR3 holds 13 amino acids, cysteine through phenylalanine. The sequence is cut down to CDR3 DNA, 39 bases in frame from base 1. V and J lose 4 bases and 7 bases, and a span of 13 bases separates them. This clonotype was detected a few times. This clone's antigen is unknown. No base quality values were provided; no much bigger clone lies one nucleotide off. Sequencer: Illumina NovaSeq 6000. TCRalpha and TCRbeta cDNA libraries were built by 5'RACE with constant-segment primers, adding sample barcodes and unique molecular identifiers. RNA was extracted from every sample with Trizol reagent. Library amplification was performed in two PCR steps, and a second sample barcode and Illumina TruSeq adapters were introduced in the second step. The libraries were sequenced on an Illumina NovaSeq using 2 x 150 bp paired-end reads. As for the authors' bioinformatics: Reads were demultiplexed and collapsed into UMI-guided consensus sequences with migec v1.2.7. Using mixcr v2.1.11, the UMI consensuses were aligned to TRA and TRB V and J templates and assembled into clonotypes. A clonotype was counted as expanded or contracted only when both edgeR and NoisET called the clonotype significant, with the noise models trained on biological replicates. For edgeR calls, the thresholds were a false discovery rate-adjusted p below 0.01 and a log2 fold-change of 1. PCA with hierarchical clustering of max-normalized trajectories of the 1000 most abundant clonotypes was used as exploratory dynamics analysis. Separately sequenced CD4+ and CD8+ repertoires were used to assign a CD4 or CD8 phenotype to each responding clone. TCRdb took the public reads, trimmed them with fastp at Q25, ran MiXCR for clone calling and kept in-frame beta chains. One record per CDR3 amino acid sequence lists the most common genes and DNA. For this entry, the V and J calls and clone size follow TCRdb and not the study's own pipeline. The sample includes approximately 350,000 distinct CDR3 sequences, with 10% to 15% observed a single time. The ten largest clones add up to 20% to 25% of the sample.

The rearranged segments are TRBV12-3 or TRBV12-4 and TRBJ1-1; TRBD1 is perhaps the D gene, given 6 matching bases. The sample consisted of PBMCs or a T cell subset sorted from them (not recorded which). The source is a man aged 18 to 29 who had mild COVID-19 (a few samples of this study predate the infection). The sample titles of this study are shuffled in the database, so cell type and time point are left out; the donor was told from shared clones. Here the CDR3 is given as CASSSLTRGEAFF. DNA sequence: TGTGCCAGCAGTTCGCTTACCAGGGGTGAAGCTTTCTTT.